This TCR beta chain was recorded in a study of blood T cell repertoires in COVID-19 (dated by TCRdb to about 2020). As for the study more broadly: Samples from collaborators originated in the United States, Italy and Spain and spanned both the acute and convalescent phases of COVID-19. The prospective study material was composed of cDNA or gDNA derived from T cells, B-cell-depleted T cells, or PBMCs. The dataset comprised deeply sampled blood TCRbeta repertoires from subjects exposed to, actively infected with, or recovered from COVID-19. The repertoires were made available in a free public database intended to serve as a resource for research on the immune response to SARS-CoV-2. Samples came from the ongoing ImmuneRACE study (first 160 participants) plus 1,254 subjects from 6 global collaborators. Sample metadata almost always included a de-identified subject ID, COVID-19 status, age in years and sex. Where HLA class I and class II types were available, the types were taken from metadata supplied by the sample provider, not from assay-based typing. Points the paper makes about the study in general: Clinical and demographic metadata were provided uncurated, with the amount varying by source and participant.

Whole blood was collected in K2EDTA tubes by collaborating institutions according to the institutions' own protocols. For TCRbeta analysis, collaborators shipped samples in one of three forms: frozen whole blood, isolated PBMCs, or DNA extracted from either of those sample types. A word on this clone: No cognate antigen has been identified for it. Base qualities are not recorded, but no much larger clone differs from it by a single base.

The CDR3, from cysteine to phenylalanine, totals 14 residues. Only the CDR3 DNA is retained, 42 bases long and in frame from the first base. V and J lose 2 bases and 2 bases, and a span of 7 bases separates them. CDR1 and CDR2 are drawn from the germline V gene (reference sequence): SEHNR, FQNEAQ. TCRbeta CDR3 regions were amplified from genomic DNA by means of the immunoSEQ Assay, a bias-controlled multiplex PCR. The paper's data handling went like this. Within the assay, amplification of reference gene primers was used to estimate how many nucleated cells each sample contained. To quantify the absolute abundance of each unique TCRbeta CDR3 rearrangement, sequence reads were collapsed and filtered. For each sample, productive Simpson clonality was calculated as the square root of Simpson's diversity index over productive rearrangements. In TCRdb, the immuneACCESS table is reduced to in-frame sequences with V and J assigned. These tables do not hold every clone; where another copy was compared, an unresolved V gene accounts for under half, and the others remain unexplained. D and trimming were read from the DNA, whereas the V and J calls and clone size are those reported in that table. Present in this sample are 200,000 or so clones, roughly nine tenths of which were seen just once. The ten largest make up roughly 2% of the sample.

The receptor chain draws on TRBV7-9 and TRBJ1-5; TRBD1 could be the D gene, as 5 bases match. This clonotype originated in a man aged 40-55 years with active or convalescent COVID-19. The sample consisted of peripheral blood. The DNA sequence is as follows: TGTGCCAGCAGCTTAACGACAGGCAATCAGCCCCAGCATTTT. Its translation is CASSLTTGNQPQHF.